A single sample is the source of the 8 T cell receptor beta chains below, sequenced in a study of response to subunit inactivated influenza vaccine. TCRdb processed the RT-PCR reads anew with MiXCR; each CDR3 protein has one entry. This table has around 750,000 distinct CDR3 sequences, around 21% appearing once. Sequencing was performed on PBMCs from blood, taken more than 4 days after vaccination. These receptors originate from a man between 45 and 60 years old who received an inactivated influenza vaccine.

The genes are TRBV6-2 or TRBV6-3 and TRBJ1-2; D gene uncertain. Trimming removed 5 bases from V and 4 bases from J, with 5 bases in between. This CDR3 contains 11 residues. Germline CDR1 is MNHEY and CDR2 is SVGEGT. CDR3 sequence (DNA): TGTGCCAGCAGTGCCTCCTATGGCTACACCTTC. Translation: CASSASYGYTF.

In its sample, this clonotype was seen a few times. This rearrangement joins TRBV20-1 to TRBJ2-5; TRBD2 agrees at 14 bases. The CDR3 contains 17 residues. J gave up 5 bases and V 8 bases, and 16 bases lay outside the gene matches. Germline V gene sequence: CDR1 DFQATT, CDR2 SNEGSKA (reference sequence). The CDR3 DNA reads TGCAGTTCCAACTGGCGGGGACTAGCGGGGGTGGGGGAGACCCAGTACTTC. Protein product: CSSNWRGLAGVGETQYF.

This clonotype was recorded a few times. The J gene is TRBJ1-1, the V gene TRBV29-1, with a tentative D call TRBD1 (5 bases). Between the trimmed V and J ends, which lost 8 bases and 5 bases, there was a span of 18 bases. The CDR3 consists of 13 residues. Germline assignment: CDR1 SQVTM and CDR2 ANQGSEA. The CDR3 region is CSSLRGGRTEAFF. The CDR3 region has the DNA TGCAGCTCCCTACGTGGGGGGAGGACTGAAGCTTTCTTT.

This clonotype was detected only a few times. The chain has TRBV7-8 and TRBJ1-5, with D tentatively TRBD1 (5 bases). CDR3 size: 14 residues. Germline CDR1 is SGHVS and CDR2 is FQNEAQ. V was pared by 5 bases and J by 6 bases, with 14 bases between. The CDR3 sequence: CASSRSGGRQPQHF. Here the CDR3 DNA reads TGTGCCAGCAGCCGTTCGGGGGGTCGTCAGCCCCAGCATTTT.

This clonotype showed up just a few times. The chain is built from TRBV20-1 and TRBJ1-1, with D perhaps TRBD1 (5 bases). Germline V gives CDR1 DFQATT, CDR2 SNEGSKA (reference sequence). CDR3 length: 11 residues. Trimming pared 5 bases from V and 11 bases from J, leaving 15 bases between. CDR3 nucleotides: TGCAGTGCTTGGTGGGGGATGTCGGCTTTCTTT. Translation gives CSAWWGMSAFF.

This clonotype has at least ten counts. The CDR3 region has the DNA TGCAGTGCCCTTATGGGAATCACCGGGGAGCTGTTTTTT. Amino acids: CSALMGITGELFF. The chain has TRBV20-1 and TRBJ2-2; D not certain. The V gene lost 6 bases and the J gene lost 4 bases, with 12 bases spanning the gap. Germline CDR1 DFQATT, CDR2 SNEGSKA (reference sequence). The CDR3 consists of 13 residues.

The chain carries TRBV10-3 and TRBJ2-1; 9 bases match TRBD2. This CDR3 contains 14 residues. The ends lost 6 bases at V and 6 bases at J; junction bases unmatched: 6. Germline CDR1 ENHRY, CDR2 SYGVKD. The CDR3: CAIRGAGGLNEQFF. The CDR3 DNA reads as TGTGCCATCAGGGGAGCGGGGGGACTCAATGAGCAGTTCTTC.

This clonotype occurred a few times. V is TRBV9 and J is TRBJ2-1; TRBD2 aligns across 12 bases. Germline V lookup: CDR1 SGDLS, CDR2 YYNGEE. V shed 1 base and J 9 bases; nucleotides not matched to a gene: 2. The CDR3 has 14 amino acids. The CDR3 here is CASSVQGLAGEQFF. The CDR3 nucleotides are TGTGCCAGCAGCGTACAGGGACTAGCGGGTGAGCAGTTCTTC.